A selection of T cell receptor beta chains follows, all from one sample in a study of blood T cell repertoires in COVID-19. The protocol was immunoSEQ multiplex PCR, while the TCRdb copy is restricted to in-frame clones and leaves out a portion. The repertoire holds 130,000 to 150,000 clones, with approximately 91% as singletons. Sequenced: peripheral blood. The receptors were sampled from a man in his 70s with acute or convalescent COVID-19. CDR3s include the opening cysteine and the closing phenylalanine or tryptophan. The D gene is left open where the match is weak.

v_gene,j_gene,d_gene,CDR3aa,CDR3nt
TRBV2,TRBJ2-6,.,CATNVEAGANVLTF,TGTGCCACCAACGTGGAGGCTGGGGCCAACGTCCTGACTTTC
TRBV2,TRBJ2-5,.,CASSVSRGGVETQYF,TGTGCCAGCAGTGTATCCCGAGGGGGAGTGGAGACCCAGTACTTC
TRBV30,TRBJ1-1,TRBD1,CACPRQGGDTEAFF,TGTGCCTGTCCCCGACAGGGGGGAGACACTGAAGCTTTCTTT
TRBV15,TRBJ2-3,.,CATSRGRITDTQYF,TGTGCCACCAGCAGAGGCAGGATCACAGATACGCAGTATTTT
TRBV3-1/TRBV3-2,TRBJ2-7,.,CASSQIGSSYEQYF,TGTGCCAGCAGCCAAATCGGGAGCTCCTACGAGCAGTACTTC
TRBV18,TRBJ2-7,.,CASSLSNEQYF,TGTGCCAGCTCCCTGAGTAACGAGCAGTACTTC
TRBV29-1,TRBJ1-2,.,CSGEWNYGYTF,TGCAGCGGAGAGTGGAACTATGGCTACACCTTC
TRBV19,TRBJ1-2,TRBD1,CASRQGTADYGYTF,TGTGCCAGTAGGCAAGGGACAGCCGACTATGGCTACACCTTC
TRBV28,TRBJ2-2,TRBD1,CASSPPPGQGRAGELFF,TGTGCCAGCAGTCCGCCTCCGGGACAGGGGCGCGCCGGGGAGCTGTTTTTT
TRBV14,TRBJ2-1,TRBD1,CASSQTGGASSYNEQFF,TGTGCCAGCAGCCAGACAGGGGGCGCGAGCTCCTACAATGAGCAGTTCTTC
TRBV12-3/TRBV12-4,TRBJ1-5,.,CASSLWRKPQHF,TGTGCCAGCAGTTTGTGGCGGAAGCCCCAGCATTTT
TRBV7-8,TRBJ1-6,.,CASSLGGDNSPLHF,TGTGCCAGCAGCTTAGGGGGGGATAATTCACCCCTCCACTTT